The 22 T cell receptor beta chains given below trace back to one sample, sequenced in a study of blood T cell repertoires in COVID-19 (dated by TCRdb to the early 2020s). Libraries came from the immunoSEQ multiplex PCR assay. TCRdb mirrors the immuneACCESS table, restricted to in-frame sequences. Some clones are absent from its copies; in checked studies, under half trace to an unresolved V gene, and the reason for the others is unknown. The sample data list roughly 150,000 clones, and nearly 80% of these were observed just once. In total, the top ten clones hold more than 11% of the sample. Sequencing input: peripheral blood. These receptor sequences come from a woman older than 75 with acute or convalescent COVID-19.

The sample holds a few counts of this clone. The chain couples TRBV5-1 to TRBJ2-3; perhaps TRBD1 as D (6 bases). The V end lost 4 bases, the J end lost 4 bases, and 7 bases lay between the germline ends. CDR3 size: 12 residues. Germline CDR1 and CDR2: SGHRS and YFSETQ. This CDR3 is CASSEGADTQYF. CDR3 nucleotide sequence: TGCGCCAGCAGCGAGGGGGCAGATACGCAGTATTTT.

This chain uses TRBV7-9 with TRBJ2-1; no definite D call. Trimming stripped 1 base from V and 1 base from J, with 14 bases between. The CDR3 contains 17 residues. From germline, CDR1 is SEHNR and CDR2 FQNEAQ (reference sequence). The chain's CDR3 is CASSLGVLYQSYNEQFF. CDR3 DNA: TGTGCCAGCAGCTTAGGCGTCCTATACCAATCCTACAATGAGCAGTTCTTC.

The chain has TRBV27 and TRBJ2-3; TRBD1 agrees at 9 bases. J was trimmed by 1 base and V by 6 bases; bases with no gene match: 8. The CDR3 has 16 residues. The germline V gene encodes CDR1 MNHEY and CDR2 SMNVEV (reference sequence). CDR3 loop: CASSPTRTGGTDTQYF. In nucleotides, the CDR3 is TGTGCCAGCAGCCCTACCCGGACAGGGGGCACAGATACGCAGTATTTT.

The chain employs TRBV7-8 and TRBJ2-2, with D perhaps TRBD2 (7 bases). Per germline, CDR1 SGHVS and CDR2 FQNEAQ. Trimming shortened V by 7 bases and J by 3 bases, and 18 bases separated the two germline ends. CDR3 size: 16 residues. CDR3 sequence (DNA): TGTGCCAGCATCCTCGGGGGGCCAGGGGACACCGGGGAGCTGTTTTTT. Amino acid sequence: CASILGGPGDTGELFF.

V usage is TRBV4-1 and J usage is TRBJ1-6; 9 positions agree with TRBD1. This CDR3 is built from 18 residues. Per the germline V gene, CDR1 is MGHRA and CDR2 is YSYEKL. J gave up 5 bases and V 2 bases, and 10 bases lay outside the gene matches. CDR3 protein: CASSQNPSGDRDNSPLHF. CDR3 bases: TGCGCCAGCAGCCAAAACCCTTCGGGGGACAGGGATAATTCACCCCTCCACTTT.

The CDR3 is CASSQEGQGAREQFF. The CDR3, as DNA: TGTGCCAGCAGCCAAGAAGGACAGGGTGCCCGAGAGCAGTTCTTC. The chain employs TRBV3-1 (or the pseudogene TRBV3-2) and TRBJ2-1, with 8 bases identical to TRBD1. The V gene end was trimmed by 0 bases and the J gene end by 10 bases; junction bases not matched to a gene: 8. This CDR3 has 15 amino acids. Germline V gene lookup returns CDR1 LGHDT and CDR2 YNNKEL (reference sequence).

The V call is TRBV7-2, the J call TRBJ2-6; tentative D call: TRBD1 (7 bases). Trimming stripped 5 bases from V and 2 bases from J, with 10 bases between. CDR1 and CDR2 (germline): SGHTA, FQGNSA. The CDR3 is made up of 15 amino acids. The chain's CDR3 is CASSGGGAGANVLTF. The CDR3 DNA reads as TGTGCCAGCAGCGGAGGGGGCGCTGGGGCCAACGTCCTGACTTTC. The full variable domain, rest sourced from reference TRBV7-2 and TRBJ2-6, is GAGVSQSPSNKVTEKGKDVELRCDPISGHTALYWYRQSLGQGLEFLIYFQGNSAPDKSGLPSDRFSAERTGGSVSTLTIQRTQQEDSAVYLCASSGGGAGANVLTFGAGSRLTVL.

The chain carries TRBV5-1 and TRBJ1-2, with 10 nucleotides matching TRBD1. Germline V gene sequence: CDR1 SGHRS, CDR2 YFSETQ. J was trimmed by 3 bases and V by 4 bases; bases with no gene match: 3. The CDR3 runs to 14 residues. The CDR3 nucleotides are TGCGCCAGCAGCGTGACAGGGGGCCACTATGGCTACACCTTC. Protein product: CASSVTGGHYGYTF.

V usage is TRBV7-2 and J usage is TRBJ2-1; a weak D match, TRBD2 (5 bases). Trimming took off 4 bases at V and 3 bases at J, with 13 bases between the two ends. From germline, CDR1 is SGHTA and CDR2 FQGNSA. There are 15 residues in the CDR3. The CDR3 DNA is TGTGCCAGCAGCTCCGCCGGGAACATCTACAATGAGCAGTTCTTC. It codes for CASSSAGNIYNEQFF.

This clone was picked up a small number of times. The V gene is TRBV7-2, the J gene TRBJ1-5; TRBD1 matches at 7 bases. The CDR3 loop spans 16 amino acids. Germline values: CDR1 SGHTA, CDR2 FQGNSA. V lost 3 bases, J lost 4 bases, and 9 bases stayed unmatched. The CDR3: CASSFHYDRVNQPQHF. CDR3 DNA sequence: TGTGCCAGCAGCTTCCACTATGACAGGGTGAATCAGCCCCAGCATTTT.

The chain has TRBV5-1 and TRBJ2-3; TRBD2 matches at 11 bases. J was trimmed by 4 bases and V by 0 bases; bases with no gene match: 10. Germline assignment: CDR1 SGHRS and CDR2 YFSETQ. This CDR3 contains 18 residues. CDR3 sequence (DNA): TGCGCCAGCAGCTTGGAGGGGATAGCGGGAGGGCCGCCAGATACGCAGTATTTT. Translation gives CASSLEGIAGGPPDTQYF.

This chain connects TRBV11-2 to TRBJ1-2; possible D gene TRBD1, 5 bases. The CDR3 length is 14 residues. The germline CDR1 and CDR2 sequences are SGHAT and FQNNGV. The V gene lost 3 bases and the J gene lost 7 bases, with 15 bases spanning the gap. CDR3 sequence reads: CASSLAQGIGGYTF. The CDR3 DNA follows: TGTGCCAGCAGCTTGGCTCAGGGAATAGGTGGCTACACCTTC. Based on the CDR3 plus reference TRBV11-2 and TRBJ1-2, the full variable domain is EAGVAQSPRYKIIEKRQSVAFWCNPISGHATLYWYQQILGQGPKLLIQFQNNGVVDDSQLPKDRFSAERLKGVDSTLKIQPAKLEDSAVYLCASSLAQGIGGYTFGSGTRLTVV.

V and J are TRBV29-1 and TRBJ1-2, with D maybe TRBD1 (6 bases). V was clipped by 4 bases and J by 7 bases, with 13 bases between them. The CDR3 spans 12 residues. Germline lookup yields CDR1 SQVTM and CDR2 ANQGSEA. The CDR3 nucleotides read TGCAGCGTTGCCCAGGGGCTCGGTGGCTACACCTTC. It encodes CSVAQGLGGYTF.

The CDR3 protein is CASSRQGDEQFF. CDR3 sequence (DNA): TGTGCCAGCAGTCGACAGGGGGATGAGCAGTTCTTC. The V call is TRBV6-5, the J call TRBJ2-1, with 9 bases identical to TRBD1. Germline V lookup: CDR1 MNHEY, CDR2 SVGAGI. The CDR3 spans 12 residues. V gave up 5 bases and J gave up 8 bases; unmatched junction bases: 1.

The rearrangement joins TRBV27 to TRBJ1-6, with 8 bases identical to TRBD1. The CDR3 is 13 amino acids. The germline gives CDR1 MNHEY, CDR2 SMNVEV (reference sequence). Germline trimming cut 8 bases from V and 7 bases from J; bases unmatched to any gene: 4. The CDR3 nucleotides are TGTGCCAGCTCGGGACAGGCAAATTCACCCCTCCACTTT. This encodes CASSGQANSPLHF.

The chain couples TRBV29-1 to TRBJ2-2; D might be TRBD2 (7 bases). The CDR3 is 16 amino acids. Germline assignment: CDR1 SQVTM and CDR2 ANQGSEA. Written as DNA, the CDR3 is TGCAGTGCCTCAAGGGGGGGTACGGGGAACACCGGGGAGCTGTTTTTT. Protein sequence: CSASRGGTGNTGELFF.

The J gene is TRBJ1-1, the V gene TRBV3-1 (or the pseudogene TRBV3-2), with D tentatively TRBD1 (5 bases). This CDR3 spans 15 amino acids. Germline-derived CDR1 and CDR2 are LGHDT and YNNKEL (reference sequence). Trimming pared 3 bases from V and 4 bases from J, leaving 15 bases between. The CDR3: CASSQSQGGSTEAFF. CDR3 nucleotides: TGTGCCAGCAGCCAGTCCCAGGGAGGGAGCACTGAAGCTTTCTTT.

The sample holds a few counts of this clone. V is TRBV2 and J is TRBJ1-2, with 7 positions matching TRBD1. V was clipped by 5 bases and J by 8 bases; unmatched bases: 8. The germline V gene encodes CDR1 SNHLY and CDR2 FYNNEI. The CDR3 loop spans 13 amino acids. CDR3 sequence (DNA): TGTGCCAGCAGTTCGAATACAGGGGAAGGCTACACCTTC. This codes for CASSSNTGEGYTF.

The chain is built from TRBV6-5 and TRBJ1-2, with 8 positions matching TRBD1. V dropped 4 bases and J dropped 8; count of bases not matched to a gene: 12. The CDR3 contains 15 residues. Germline values: CDR1 MNHEY, CDR2 SVGAGI. The CDR3 here is CASSSVGGQGRGYTF. The CDR3 nucleotides read TGTGCCAGCAGTTCGGTGGGCGGACAGGGACGCGGCTACACCTTC.

The chain links TRBV19 to TRBJ2-7; TRBD1 matches at 7 bases. J was trimmed by 5 bases and V by 3 bases; bases with no gene match: 16. Germline-derived CDR1 and CDR2 are LNHDA and SQIVND (reference sequence). There are 17 residues in the CDR3. The CDR3, as DNA: TGTGCCAGTAGTATCGGAAGAGGGACAGCTGTTATCGACGAGCAGTACTTC. It translates to CASSIGRGTAVIDEQYF.

The J gene is TRBJ2-2, the V gene TRBV5-5; tentatively, D is TRBD1 (6 bases). In germline, CDR1 is SGHKS, CDR2 YYEKEE (reference sequence). Trimming removed 4 bases at V and 1 base at J, with 17 bases between. The CDR3 runs to 17 residues. CDR3 sequence: CASSMNSGTRNTGELFF. The CDR3, as DNA: TGTGCCAGCAGCATGAATTCCGGGACACGGAACACCGGGGAGCTGTTTTTT.

The V gene is TRBV28, the J gene TRBJ1-2, with TRBD1 matching 7 bases. The CDR3 has 13 residues. Germline CDR1 MDHEN, CDR2 SYDVKM. The V gene end was trimmed by 8 bases and the J gene end by 4 bases; junction bases not matched to a gene: 7. The CDR3 DNA reads as TGTGCCAGCGGCCCAGGGGGGTTCTATGGCTACACCTTC. Its protein is CASGPGGFYGYTF.